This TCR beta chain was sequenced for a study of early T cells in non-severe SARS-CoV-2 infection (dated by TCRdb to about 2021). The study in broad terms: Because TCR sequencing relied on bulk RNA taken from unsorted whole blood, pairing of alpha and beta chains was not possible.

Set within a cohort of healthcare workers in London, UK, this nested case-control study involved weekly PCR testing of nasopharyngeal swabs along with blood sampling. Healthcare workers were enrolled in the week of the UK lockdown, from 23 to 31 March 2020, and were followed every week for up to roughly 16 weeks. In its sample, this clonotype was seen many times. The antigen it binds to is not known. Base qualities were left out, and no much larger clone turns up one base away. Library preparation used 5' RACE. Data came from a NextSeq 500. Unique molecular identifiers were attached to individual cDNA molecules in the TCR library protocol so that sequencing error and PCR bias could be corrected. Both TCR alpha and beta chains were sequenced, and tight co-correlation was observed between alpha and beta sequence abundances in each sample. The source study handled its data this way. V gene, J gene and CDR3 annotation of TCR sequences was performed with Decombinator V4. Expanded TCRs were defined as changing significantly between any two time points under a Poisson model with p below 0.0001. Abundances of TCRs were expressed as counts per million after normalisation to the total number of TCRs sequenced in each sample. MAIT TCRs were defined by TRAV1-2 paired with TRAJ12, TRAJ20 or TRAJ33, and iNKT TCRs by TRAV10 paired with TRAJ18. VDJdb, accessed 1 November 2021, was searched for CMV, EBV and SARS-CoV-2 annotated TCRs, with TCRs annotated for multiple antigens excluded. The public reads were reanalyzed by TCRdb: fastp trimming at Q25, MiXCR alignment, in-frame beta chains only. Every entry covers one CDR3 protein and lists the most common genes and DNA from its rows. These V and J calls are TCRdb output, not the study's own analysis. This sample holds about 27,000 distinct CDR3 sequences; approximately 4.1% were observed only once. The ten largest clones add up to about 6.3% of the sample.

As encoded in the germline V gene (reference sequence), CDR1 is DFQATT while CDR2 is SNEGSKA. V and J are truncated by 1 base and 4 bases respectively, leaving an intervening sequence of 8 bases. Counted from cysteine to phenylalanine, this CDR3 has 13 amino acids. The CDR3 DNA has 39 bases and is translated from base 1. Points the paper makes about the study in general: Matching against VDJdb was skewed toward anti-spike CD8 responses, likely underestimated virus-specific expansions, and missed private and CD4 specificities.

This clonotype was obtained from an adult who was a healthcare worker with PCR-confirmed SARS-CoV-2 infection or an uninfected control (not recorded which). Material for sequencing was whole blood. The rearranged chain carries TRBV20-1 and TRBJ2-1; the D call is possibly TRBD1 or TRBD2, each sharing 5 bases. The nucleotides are TGCAGTGCTAGAGGGGACGGTTACAATGAGCAGTTCTTC. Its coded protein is CSARGDGYNEQFF.